The following is a T cell receptor (beta chain) sequence with its context. Stated time point: blood at routine non-recurrence follow-up after resection. In each case, whole RNA from tumor, nontumor lung or frozen PBMC was sequenced unsorted. The V end lost 4 bases, the J end lost 8 bases, and 13 bases lay between the germline ends. The CDR3 is made up of 14 amino acids. Germline CDR1 and CDR2: SGDLS and YYNGEE. The record originates from a study of spatial heterogeneity in lung cancer. Study as a whole: Follow-up PBMC samples were sequenced when available, at a median of about two years after resection. Alpha-chain sequences were consistently detected less often than beta-chain sequences. As counted in raw reads, each unique TCR and UMI combination appeared more than ten times on average.

Every individual TCR cDNA molecule carried its own unique molecular identifier, which allowed correction of PCR and sequencing errors. TCRdb passed the 5' RACE reads through MiXCR, listing each CDR3 protein once. Of some 120,000 distinct CDR3 sequences in the sample, more than 9% are singletons; the top ten hold over 15%. The sequence was obtained from a male donor with early-stage non-small cell lung cancer. The sequencing here drew on PBMCs, taken at follow-up. The chain has TRBV9 and TRBJ1-6; TRBD1 might be the D (6 bases). The CDR3 spells CASSLQGADSPLHF. The DNA of the CDR3 is TGTGCCAGCAGCTTACAGGGTGCGGATTCACCCCTCCACTTT.